This is a list of T cell receptor beta chains from one sample in a study of cytomegalovirus exposure and HLA in healthy donors. Clones were read by immunoSEQ multiplex PCR, and TCRdb kept only the in-frame ones, dropping some. The sample has around 120,000 clones, roughly four fifths seen once; the top ten hold under 7%. Material: PBMCs. The receptors stem from a woman between 35 and 50 years old in good health and CMV-seropositive. Each CDR3 is given with its conserved first and last residue. D genes are given only for firm matches. Not every row has a clone size; where given, it reads once, few, many or a size class.

d_call j_call v_call clone_size cdr3_nt cdr3_aa
TRBD1 TRBJ2-7 TRBV7-2 . TGTGCCAGCAGCTTGGACAGGGGGTTGTACGAGCAGTACTTC CASSLDRGLYEQYF
. TRBJ1-2 TRBV2 . TGTGCCAGCAGTTATTCAGCGGATGGCTACACCTTC CASSYSADGYTF
. TRBJ2-3 TRBV4-3 . TGCGCCAGCAGCCGCCTACGTAACGGAGATACGCAGTATTTT CASSRLRNGDTQYF
. TRBJ2-5 TRBV6-1 . TGTGCCAGCAGAGCCGGGGGACAGTCCTGGGAGACCCAGTACTTC CASRAGGQSWETQYF
. TRBJ1-1 TRBV2 . TGTGCCAGCAGGGTCACACAGGGAGCTGAAGCTTTCTTT CASRVTQGAEAFF
. TRBJ1-5 TRBV11-2 . TGTGCCAGCAGCTTCTTTCGCTGGGAGAGCAATCAGCCCCAGCATTTT CASSFFRWESNQPQHF
TRBD2 TRBJ2-3 TRBV7-8 . TGTGCCAGCATTACTAGCGGGGGGGGAGATACGCAGTATTTT CASITSGGGDTQYF
. TRBJ1-2 TRBV4-1 once TGCGCCAGCAGCCAAGAGCGGCGGAACTATGGCTACACCTTC CASSQERRNYGYTF
. TRBJ2-5 TRBV7-3 . TGTGCCAGCAGCCCGAACGGGGGGCTCGGGACCCAGTACTTC CASSPNGGLGTQYF
. TRBJ2-5 TRBV7-2 . TGTGCCAGCAGCTTCACAGGAGAGAAAGAGACCCAGTACTTC CASSFTGEKETQYF
. TRBJ2-5 TRBV5-1 . TGCGCCAGCAGCTTGCAGTCGGACTACCAAGAGACCCAGTACTTC CASSLQSDYQETQYF
TRBD1 TRBJ1-2 TRBV5-4 . TGTGCCAGCAGCTTGGGGGACAGGGGGTATGGCTACACCTTC CASSLGDRGYGYTF
. TRBJ2-2 TRBV28 . TGTGCCATCCGTCCCCACAGGAACACCGGGGAGCTGTTTTTT CAIRPHRNTGELFF
TRBD1 TRBJ1-2 TRBV29-1 . TGCAGCGTCTTCCCCCCCAGGGGGGTGGATGGCTACACCTTC CSVFPPRGVDGYTF
. TRBJ2-7 TRBV5-1 . TGCGCCAGCAGCTTCCTTGACACAACCTACGAGCAGTACTTC CASSFLDTTYEQYF
. TRBJ1-4 TRBV4-3 . TGCGCCAGCAGCCTCCAGGGCAGGGGAGATGAAAAACTGTTTTTT CASSLQGRGDEKLFF
TRBD1 TRBJ1-3 TRBV6-5 . TGTGCCAGCAGTGGGGCCGGGACAGCCATAAACACCATATATTTT CASSGAGTAINTIYF
. TRBJ1-2 TRBV14 . TGTGCCAGCAGCCTTACAGGGTCCGGGTATGGCTACACCTTC CASSLTGSGYGYTF
. TRBJ1-2 TRBV14 . TGTGCCAGCAGCCAAGAATCTCCTTTTGCGCCAAGTGGTGGCTACACCTTC CASSQESPFAPSGGYTF
. TRBJ1-2 TRBV7-9 . TGTGCCAGCAGCCCTCCCGGGACACCCATCCGGAATGGCTACACCTTC CASSPPGTPIRNGYTF
. TRBJ1-2 TRBV4-1 . TGCGCCAGCAGCCCCACCGGGGGGGCGCGCGTAATAGGCTACACCTTC CASSPTGGARVIGYTF
. TRBJ2-7 TRBV27 . TGTGCCAGCAGTTTAGTGACAGGCAGGTACGAGCAGTACTTC CASSLVTGRYEQYF
. TRBJ2-7 TRBV7-2 . TGTGCCAGCAGCTTACTCGGGACTGCCTACGAGCAGTACTTC CASSLLGTAYEQYF
. TRBJ2-7 TRBV15 . TGTGCCACCAGCAGAGATCAAAACAGGCCTCGATCCTACGAGCAGTACTTC CATSRDQNRPRSYEQYF
TRBD1 TRBJ1-2 TRBV11-2 . TGTGCCAGCAGCTCCAGGGGGCCCAACTATGGCTACACCTTC CASSSRGPNYGYTF
TRBD2 TRBJ2-1 TRBV5-8 . TGTGCCAGCAGCCCGGGGGGGCACTACAATGAGCAGTTCTTC CASSPGGHYNEQFF
TRBD1 TRBJ2-3 TRBV9 . TGTGCCAGCAGCGTGGTACAGGGGTCAGATACGCAGTATTTT CASSVVQGSDTQYF
. TRBJ1-1 TRBV29-1 . TGCAGCGTGCCGGGGATGAACACTGAAGCTTTCTTT CSVPGMNTEAFF
. TRBJ2-3 TRBV19 . TGTGCCAGTAGTACCTCTGCCTTCGGGTTAGCAGATACGCAGTATTTT CASSTSAFGLADTQYF
TRBD1 TRBJ2-7 TRBV7-7 . TGTGCTAGCAGCCCGGACGTCGGGACAGGGCTCTACGAGCAGTACTTC CASSPDVGTGLYEQYF
. TRBJ1-1 TRBV25-1 . TGTGCCAGCAGCGGCGGGGGTGAAGCTTTCTTT CASSGGGEAFF
TRBD1 TRBJ2-7 TRBV25-1 . TGTGCCAGCAGTGCAGACGGGACAGGGACATACGAGCAGTACTTC CASSADGTGTYEQYF
. TRBJ2-2 TRBV27 . TGTGCCAGCAGCTTTCAGGTCTGGAACACCGGGGAGCTGTTTTTT CASSFQVWNTGELFF
. TRBJ1-4 TRBV18 . TGTGCCAGCTCACCCGTACAGCTTAATGAAAAACTGTTTTTT CASSPVQLNEKLFF
TRBD1 TRBJ1-5 TRBV30 . TGTGCCTGGGCACAGGGGCAGTATCAGCCCCAGCATTTT CAWAQGQYQPQHF
. TRBJ1-2 TRBV15 . TGTGCCACCAGCAGAGAGGGGGCTTCTGGCTATGGCTACACCTTC CATSREGASGYGYTF
TRBD1 TRBJ2-2 TRBV9 . TGTGCCAGCAGCACCAGACAGGGGGCGGACACCGGGGAGCTGTTTTTT CASSTRQGADTGELFF
TRBD1 TRBJ1-2 TRBV13 . TGTGCCAGCAGCTTCCTAGACAGGGTGGGATTC CASSFLDRVGF
. TRBJ2-1 TRBV21-1 . TGTGCCAGCAGCACGAGCGGGAGTCGCGACAATGAGCAGTTCTTC CASSTSGSRDNEQFF
TRBD1 TRBJ1-1 TRBV6-5 . TGTGCCAGCAGACCCGACAGGGAAGCGAACACTGAAGCTTTCTTT CASRPDREANTEAFF
TRBD1 TRBJ1-1 TRBV11-2 . TGTGCCAGCACCGGGACAGGGTTGGACACTGAAGCTTTCTTT CASTGTGLDTEAFF
. TRBJ1-5 TRBV27 . TGTGCCAGCAGTTTTATACAGGATCAGCCCCAGCATTTT CASSFIQDQPQHF
TRBD1 TRBJ1-1 TRBV7-3 . TGTGCCAGCAGCTTAACGGGTGGGGTCAGGGGGGTACCTGAAGCTTTCTTT CASSLTGGVRGVPEAFF
. TRBJ1-1 TRBV19 . TGTGCCAGTAGTATAGCGGACAGACGTGAAGCTTTCTTT CASSIADRREAFF
TRBD2 TRBJ2-1 TRBV6-4 once TGTGCCAGCAGTGAATCGGCTAGCGGGGGTCACAATGAGCAGTTCTTC CASSESASGGHNEQFF